This T cell receptor beta chain was recorded in a study of shared clonotypes between healthy human individuals. The junction had 11 bases not matched to a gene; V was cut back by 7 bases and J by 5 bases. Germline CDR1 reads LNHDA; CDR2 reads SQIVND (reference sequence). The CDR3 sequence is 15 residues long. The assay was immunoSEQ multiplex PCR, and TCRdb's table has in-frame clones only and misses some. The table has around 2.5 million clones, 80% to 95% seen once; the top ten hold about 0.39%. Sequenced material: naive CD4+ T cells from PBMCs. Subset denoted: CD45RA+ positively selected. The chain uses TRBV19 and TRBJ1-2, with 9 positions matching TRBD1. The TCR originated in a man younger than 35 in good health. Some clones in this sample may be carry-over from other donors' samples. This CDR3 reads CASTPRQGGEYGYTF. The CDR3 DNA reads as TGTGCCAGTACCCCCAGACAGGGGGGGGAGTATGGCTACACCTTC.